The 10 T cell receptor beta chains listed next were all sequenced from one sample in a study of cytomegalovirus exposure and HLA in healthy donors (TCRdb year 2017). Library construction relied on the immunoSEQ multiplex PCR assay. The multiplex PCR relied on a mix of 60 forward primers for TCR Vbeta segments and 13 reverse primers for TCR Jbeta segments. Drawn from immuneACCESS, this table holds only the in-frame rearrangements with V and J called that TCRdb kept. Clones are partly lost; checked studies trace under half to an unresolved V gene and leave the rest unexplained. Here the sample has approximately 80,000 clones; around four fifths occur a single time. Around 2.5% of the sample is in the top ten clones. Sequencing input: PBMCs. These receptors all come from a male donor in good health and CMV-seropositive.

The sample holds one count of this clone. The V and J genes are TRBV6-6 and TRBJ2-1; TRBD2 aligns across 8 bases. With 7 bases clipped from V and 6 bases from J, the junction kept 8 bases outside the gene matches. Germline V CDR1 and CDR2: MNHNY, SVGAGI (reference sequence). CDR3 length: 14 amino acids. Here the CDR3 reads CASTGSGGGNEQFF. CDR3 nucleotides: TGTGCCAGCACCGGGTCGGGAGGGGGCAATGAGCAGTTCTTC.

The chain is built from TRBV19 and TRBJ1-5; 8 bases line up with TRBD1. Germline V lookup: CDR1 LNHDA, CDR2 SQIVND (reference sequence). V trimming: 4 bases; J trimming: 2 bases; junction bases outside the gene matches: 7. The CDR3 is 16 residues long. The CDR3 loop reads CASSSGDRGRNQPQHF. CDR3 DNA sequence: TGTGCCAGTAGTAGTGGAGACAGGGGCCGCAATCAGCCCCAGCATTTT.

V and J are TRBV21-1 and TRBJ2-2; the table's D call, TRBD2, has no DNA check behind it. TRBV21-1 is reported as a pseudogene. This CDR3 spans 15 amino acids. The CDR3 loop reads CASRIRDRRAGELFF. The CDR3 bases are TGTGCCAGCAGGATCCGGGACCGGAGGGCCGGGGAGCTGTTTTTT.

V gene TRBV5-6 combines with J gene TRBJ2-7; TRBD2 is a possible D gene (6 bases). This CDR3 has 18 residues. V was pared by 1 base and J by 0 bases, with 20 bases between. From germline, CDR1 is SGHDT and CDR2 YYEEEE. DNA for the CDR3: TGTGCCAGCAGCTTGATTAAAAATCGGGACTGGTTCTCCTACGAGCAGTACTTC. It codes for CASSLIKNRDWFSYEQYF.

The CDR3 loop is CASSLVGELYEQYF. CDR3 in DNA: TGCGCCAGCAGCTTGGTGGGAGAACTCTACGAGCAGTACTTC. The chain links TRBV5-1 to TRBJ2-7; D may be TRBD2 (5 bases). V was shortened by 0 bases and J by 3 bases, with 10 bases between the two germline ends. The CDR3 is 14 residues long. Germline lookup yields CDR1 SGHRS and CDR2 YFSETQ.

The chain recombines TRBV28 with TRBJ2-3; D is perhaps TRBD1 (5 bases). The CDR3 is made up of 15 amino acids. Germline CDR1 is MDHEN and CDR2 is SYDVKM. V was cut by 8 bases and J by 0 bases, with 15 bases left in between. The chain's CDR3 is CASVNPRVSTDTQYF. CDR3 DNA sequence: TGTGCCAGCGTCAATCCCAGGGTTAGCACAGATACGCAGTATTTT.

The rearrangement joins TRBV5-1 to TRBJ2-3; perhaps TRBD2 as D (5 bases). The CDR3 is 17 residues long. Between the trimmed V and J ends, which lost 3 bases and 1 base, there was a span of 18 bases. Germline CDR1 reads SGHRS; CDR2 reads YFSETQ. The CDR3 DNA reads TGCGCCAGCAGCTCCCCACGACGGACTTCAGGCACAGATACGCAGTATTTT. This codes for CASSSPRRTSGTDTQYF. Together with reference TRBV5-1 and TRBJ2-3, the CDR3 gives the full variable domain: KAGVTQTPRYLIKTRGQQVTLSCSPISGHRSVSWYQQTPGQGLQFLFEYFSETQRNKGNFPGRFSGRQFSNSRSEMNVSTLELGDSALYLCASSSPRRTSGTDTQYFGPGTRLTVL.

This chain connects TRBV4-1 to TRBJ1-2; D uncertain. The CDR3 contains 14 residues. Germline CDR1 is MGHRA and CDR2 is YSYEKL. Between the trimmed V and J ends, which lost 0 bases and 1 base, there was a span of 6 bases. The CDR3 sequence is CASSQEGRNYGYTF. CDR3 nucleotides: TGCGCCAGCAGCCAAGAGGGCCGTAACTATGGCTACACCTTC.

CDR3 sequence reads: CASRPQGMGYGYTF. CDR3 nucleotide sequence: TGTGCCAGCAGACCTCAGGGTATGGGCTATGGCTACACCTTC. The chain employs TRBV27 and TRBJ1-2; the D gene is possibly TRBD1 (5 bases). The CDR3 sequence is 14 residues long. CDR1 and CDR2 (germline): MNHEY, SMNVEV (reference sequence). V dropped 6 bases and J dropped 4 bases, with 15 bases sitting between them.

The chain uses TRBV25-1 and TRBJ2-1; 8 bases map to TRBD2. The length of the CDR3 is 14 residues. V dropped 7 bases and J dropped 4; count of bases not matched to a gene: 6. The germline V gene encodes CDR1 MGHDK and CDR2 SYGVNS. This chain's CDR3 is CASNTGGTYNEQFF. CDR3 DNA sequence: TGTGCCAGCAACACGGGGGGGACTTACAATGAGCAGTTCTTC.